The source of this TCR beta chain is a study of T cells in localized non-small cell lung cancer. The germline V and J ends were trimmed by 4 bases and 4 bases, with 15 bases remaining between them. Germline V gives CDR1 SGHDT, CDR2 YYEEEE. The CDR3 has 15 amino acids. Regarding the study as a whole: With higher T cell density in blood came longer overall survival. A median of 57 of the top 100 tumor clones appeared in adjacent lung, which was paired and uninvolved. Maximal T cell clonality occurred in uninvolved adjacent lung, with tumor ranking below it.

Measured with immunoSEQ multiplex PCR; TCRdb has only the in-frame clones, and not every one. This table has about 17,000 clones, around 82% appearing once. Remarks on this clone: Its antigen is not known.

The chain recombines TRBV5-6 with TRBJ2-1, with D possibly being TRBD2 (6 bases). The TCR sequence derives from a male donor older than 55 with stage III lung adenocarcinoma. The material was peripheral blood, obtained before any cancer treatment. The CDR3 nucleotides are TGTGCCAGCAGCCAAACTAGCAGGCTGTACAATGAGCAGTTCTTC. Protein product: CASSQTSRLYNEQFF. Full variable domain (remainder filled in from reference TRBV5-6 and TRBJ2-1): DAGVTQSPTHLIKTRGQQVTLRCSPKSGHDTVSWYQQALGQGPQFIFQYYEEEERQRGNFPDRFSGHQFPNYSSELNVNALLLGDSALYLCASSQTSRLYNEQFFGPGTRLTVL.